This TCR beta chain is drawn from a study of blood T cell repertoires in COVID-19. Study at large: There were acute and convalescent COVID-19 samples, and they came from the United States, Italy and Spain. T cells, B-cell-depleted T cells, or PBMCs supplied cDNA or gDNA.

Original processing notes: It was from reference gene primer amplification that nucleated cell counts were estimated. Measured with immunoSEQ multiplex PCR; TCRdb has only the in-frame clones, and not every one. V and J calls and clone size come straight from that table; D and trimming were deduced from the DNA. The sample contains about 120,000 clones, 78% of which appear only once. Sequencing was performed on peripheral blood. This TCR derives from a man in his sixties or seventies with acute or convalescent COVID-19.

CDR3 nucleotide sequence: TGTGCCACCAGCAGGGACAGGGGGGACTACGAGCAGTACTTC. It encodes CATSRDRGDYEQYF. The chain links TRBV15 to TRBJ2-7; 10 positions agree with TRBD1. The ends lost 3 bases at V and 3 bases at J; junction bases unmatched: 2. This CDR3 has 14 amino acids. CDR1 and CDR2 from the germline V gene are LNHNV and YYDKDF (reference sequence). Full variable domain (missing parts from reference TRBV15 and TRBJ2-7): DAMVIQNPRYQVTQFGKPVTLSCSQTLNHNVMYWYQQKSSQAPKLLFHYYDKDFNNEADTPDNFQSRRPNTSFCFLDIRSPGLGDTAMYLCATSRDRGDYEQYFGPGTRLTVT.